The T cell receptor beta chain described here comes from a study of blood T cells in healthy people across ages. J was trimmed by 4 bases and V by 4 bases; bases with no gene match: 7. Germline CDR1 is SQVTM and CDR2 is ANQGSEA. CDR3 length: 14 residues. It was approximately 9 milliliters of peripheral blood that were drawn from each donor. Through a sample-barcoded 5' primer and a J-beta primer mix, a second PCR was run for roughly 6 to 12 cycles. TCRdb independently ran MiXCR on the 5' RACE reads; one entry per CDR3 protein. The data contain approximately 800,000 distinct CDR3 sequences, approximately 53% of them seen just once; the ten biggest clones take up 41%. Details on this clonotype: Its antigen remains unknown.

Findings and limits, study-wide: Conclusively comparing naive with antigen-experienced cells was impossible with unsorted PBMCs. With age, beta diversity per million T cells declined roughly linearly, significantly by 40.

The chain uses TRBV29-1 and TRBJ2-3, with 8 bases aligning to TRBD1. Source material: blood. The clonotype originates from a man aged 80 or over in good health. CDR3 sequence: CSVGQGMGADTQYF. CDR3 DNA sequence: TGCAGCGTTGGACAGGGGATGGGTGCAGATACGCAGTATTTT.